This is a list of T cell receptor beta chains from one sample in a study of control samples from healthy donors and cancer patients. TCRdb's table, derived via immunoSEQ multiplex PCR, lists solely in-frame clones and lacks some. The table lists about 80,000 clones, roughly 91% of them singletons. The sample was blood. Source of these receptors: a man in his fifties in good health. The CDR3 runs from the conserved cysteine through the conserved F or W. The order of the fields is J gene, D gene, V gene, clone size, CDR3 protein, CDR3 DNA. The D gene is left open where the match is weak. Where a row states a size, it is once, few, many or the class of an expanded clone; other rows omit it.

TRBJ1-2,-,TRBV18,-,CASSPSRGNGYTF,TGTGCCAGCTCACCCTCCCGGGGCAATGGCTACACCTTC
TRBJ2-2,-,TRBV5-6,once,CASSPLRGANTGELFF,TGTGCCAGCAGCCCCCTCCGGGGCGCGAACACCGGGGAGCTGTTTTTT
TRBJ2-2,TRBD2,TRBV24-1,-,CATRGLGDGELFF,TGTGCCACCAGAGGACTAGGGGACGGGGAGCTGTTTTTT
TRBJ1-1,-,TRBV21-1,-,CASRRRLTFEAFF,TGTGCCAGCAGGCGTCGGTTGACTTTTGAAGCTTTCTTT
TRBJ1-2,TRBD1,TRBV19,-,CASSGTGGAGDGYTF,TGTGCCAGTAGTGGAACAGGGGGCGCGGGCGACGGCTACACCTTC
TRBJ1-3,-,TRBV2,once,CASSTGTLYTIYF,TGTGCCAGCAGTACCGGGACTCTTTACACCATATATTTT
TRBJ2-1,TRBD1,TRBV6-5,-,CASTLQGAYNEQFF,TGTGCCAGCACTCTACAGGGGGCGTACAATGAGCAGTTCTTC
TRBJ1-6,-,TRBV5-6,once,CASSWLQKNSPLHF,TGTGCCAGCAGCTGGTTGCAGAAAAATTCACCCCTCCACTTT
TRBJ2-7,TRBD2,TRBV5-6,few,CASILAGGSSYEQYF,TGTGCCAGCATCTTAGCGGGGGGAAGCTCCTACGAGCAGTACTTC
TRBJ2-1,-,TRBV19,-,CASSIRAEQFF,TGTGCCAGTAGTATTAGGGCTGAGCAGTTCTTC
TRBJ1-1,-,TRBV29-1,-,CSVVGSGEAFF,TGCAGCGTTGTTGGGTCCGGTGAAGCTTTCTTT
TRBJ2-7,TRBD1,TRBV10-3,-,CAIMGTGGAEQYF,TGTGCCATCATGGGGACAGGGGGAGCCGAGCAGTACTTC